A single sample gave rise to the 11 T cell receptor beta chains below, sequenced in a study of regulatory T cells in long-lasting Graves disease. Time point in this sample: persistent/refractory GD, antithyroid drugs over 5 years with positive TRAb. PBMCs were the source of the RNA used for TCR sequencing. CDR3 regions were amplified by Arm-PCR using iRepertoire HTBI primers to build TCR beta libraries. MiXCR, run by TCRdb on the multiplex PCR reads, gives a single entry per CDR3 protein. The repertoire has roughly 450,000 distinct CDR3 sequences, 22% of them found once; the top ten carry about an eighth. The material sequenced was peripheral blood mononuclear cells (PBMCs), taken when the disease was refractory, from a patient treated with antithyroid drugs. Source of these receptors: a female donor with Graves disease.

This clonotype was detected a few times. The chain carries TRBV6-5 and TRBJ1-4, with 9 bases matching TRBD1. The CDR3 length is 16 residues. The germline V gene has CDR1 MNHEY and CDR2 SVGAGI. V dropped 2 bases and J dropped 8; count of bases not matched to a gene: 9. CDR3 bases: TGTGCCAGCAGTTACCTTTCCGGGACAGGGCAAGAAAAACTGTTTTTT. It encodes CASSYLSGTGQEKLFF.

The chain combines TRBV7-9 with TRBJ2-6; 7 positions match TRBD1. From germline, CDR1 is SEHNR and CDR2 FQNEAQ (reference sequence). Trimming took 4 bases from V and 3 from J; bases not matched to a gene: 12. The CDR3 has 18 residues. CDR3 sequence: CASSWTGPPSFGANVLTF. CDR3 in DNA: TGTGCCAGCAGCTGGACAGGACCCCCTTCCTTTGGGGCCAACGTCCTGACTTTC. Full variable domain (outside the CDR3, taken from reference TRBV7-9 and TRBJ2-6): DTGVSQNPRHKITKRGQNVTFRCDPISEHNRLYWYRQTLGQGPEFLTYFQNEAQLEKSRLLSDRFSAERPKGSFSTLEIQRTEQGDSAMYLCASSWTGPPSFGANVLTFGAGSRLTVL.

The chain joins TRBV5-1 to TRBJ1-1; no reliable D call. In germline, CDR1 is SGHRS, CDR2 YFSETQ. The CDR3 has 15 amino acids. Trimming shortened V by 0 bases and J by 5 bases, and 14 bases separated the two germline ends. This CDR3 is CASSLEQSIRTEAFF. The CDR3 DNA follows: TGCGCCAGCAGCTTGGAACAGAGCATTCGGACTGAAGCTTTCTTT. The full variable domain, with the rest looked up from reference TRBV5-1 and TRBJ1-1, is KAGVTQTPRYLIKTRGQQVTLSCSPISGHRSVSWYQQTPGQGLQFLFEYFSETQRNKGNFPGRFSGRQFSNSRSEMNVSTLELGDSALYLCASSLEQSIRTEAFFGQGTRLTVV.

With regard to this clonotype: One end of the junction fails to match germline, which may point to a read error. The V and J genes are TRBV19 and TRBJ2-2, with D possibly TRBD1 on 6 matching bases. The CDR3 consists of 14 residues. Germline V gene sequence: CDR1 LNHDA, CDR2 SQIVND (reference sequence). The CDR3 nucleotides are TGTGCCAGCCGAAACAAACAGGGAATCGGGGAGCCGTTTTTT. Protein: CASRNKQGIGEPFF.

This clonotype was recorded at least ten times. This sequence joins TRBV28 and TRBJ2-6; D is uncertain. Trimming stripped 6 bases from V and 0 bases from J, with 18 bases between. The CDR3 totals 18 residues. CDR1 and CDR2 (germline): MDHEN, SYDVKM. Here the CDR3 reads CASSPYRRASSGANVLTF. The CDR3 DNA reads TGTGCCAGCAGCCCCTATCGACGGGCCAGCTCTGGGGCCAACGTCCTGACTTTC.

This chain joins TRBV28 and TRBJ2-2; a possible D gene is TRBD2 (5 bases). In germline, CDR1 is MDHEN, CDR2 SYDVKM. The CDR3 has 14 residues. Between the trimmed V and J ends, which lost 4 bases and 3 bases, there was a span of 9 bases. The DNA of the CDR3 is TGTGCCAGCAGTTCGGGAATATACACCGGGGAGCTGTTTTTT. Protein product: CASSSGIYTGELFF.

This clonotype appeared many times. The gene calls are TRBV7-2 and TRBJ2-4; 7 nucleotides line up with TRBD1. The V segment lost 5 bases and the J segment 9 bases; nucleotides outside the gene matches: 10. Germline V gene sequence: CDR1 SGHTA, CDR2 FQGNSA. The CDR3 is made up of 14 amino acids. CDR3 amino acids: CASSPRQGGGIQYF. The CDR3 coding sequence is TGTGCCAGCAGCCCCCGACAGGGTGGTGGCATTCAGTACTTC.

This clonotype was seen a handful of times. The chain recombines TRBV20-1 with TRBJ2-7; TRBD2 matches 7 bases. Trimming removed 0 bases from V and 7 bases from J; junction bases left unmatched: 12. This CDR3 is built from 15 residues. From germline, CDR1 is DFQATT and CDR2 SNEGSKA (reference sequence). This CDR3 is CSAREVGRTRGEQYF. The CDR3 nucleotides are TGCAGTGCTAGAGAAGTGGGAAGGACTAGAGGGGAGCAGTACTTC.

This clonotype was seen a few times. This chain uses TRBV19 with TRBJ1-6; 9 bases align to TRBD1. The ends lost 5 bases at V and 7 bases at J; junction bases unmatched: 9. The V gene's germline CDR1 is LNHDA and CDR2 SQIVND (reference sequence). This CDR3 contains 16 residues. For the CDR3, the DNA is TGTGCCAGTAGTCTCCACCGGGACAGGGCGAATTCACCCCTCCACTTT. It is translated as CASSLHRDRANSPLHF.

The rearrangement joins TRBV6-2 or TRBV6-3 to TRBJ1-1, with D possibly being TRBD1 (5 bases). The CDR3 extends over 14 amino acids. V was trimmed by 2 bases and J by 3 bases, leaving 10 bases between them. Looked up from germline, CDR1 is MNHEY and CDR2 is SVGEGT. The CDR3 nucleotides are TGTGCCAGCAGTTACGGCCAGGGTCACACTGAAGCTTTCTTT. Protein product: CASSYGQGHTEAFF.

This clonotype was seen more than once but under ten times. This chain uses TRBV15 with TRBJ2-7, with 7 positions matching TRBD2. The V and J ends lost 3 bases and 0 bases, in that order; junction bases with no gene match: 11. Germline V gene data show CDR1 as LNHNV and CDR2 as YYDKDF (reference sequence). The CDR3 is 17 amino acids. The CDR3 reads CATSSPPGRTSSYEQYF. CDR3 sequence (DNA): TGTGCCACCAGCAGCCCCCCCGGGAGGACTAGCTCCTACGAGCAGTACTTC.